Each of the 9 T cell receptor beta chains below was sequenced from the same sample in a study of chemoradiotherapy in HPV16-positive cancers. Clones were sequenced by immunoSEQ multiplex PCR, and TCRdb holds only the in-frame ones, with some missing. This sample carries 11,000 or so clones, around three fifths of them seen once, and the ten largest clones take around 21%. This specimen was collected from a patient who underwent chemoradiotherapy. The receptors originated from a human donor with HPV-associated anogenital cancer.

A few counts support this clone. The rearrangement joins TRBV14 to TRBJ1-1, with 8 bases aligning to TRBD1. This CDR3 spans 14 amino acids. The V segment lost 5 bases and the J segment 4 bases; nucleotides outside the gene matches: 6. The germline gives CDR1 SGHDN, CDR2 FVKESK. CDR3 in amino acids: CASSFWTGSTEAFF. Here the CDR3 DNA reads TGTGCCAGCAGCTTCTGGACAGGGAGCACTGAAGCTTTCTTT.

This clone was observed a handful of times. The CDR3 DNA sequence: TGTGCCAGCAGCGTAGGGCAGGGGACCTATAATTCACCCCTCCACTTT. As protein: CASSVGQGTYNSPLHF. The V call is TRBV9, the J call TRBJ1-6, with a weak D call TRBD1 (6 bases). The CDR3 covers 16 residues. V was cut by 0 bases and J by 2 bases, with 9 bases left in between. Germline values: CDR1 SGDLS, CDR2 YYNGEE. Full variable domain (remainder filled in from reference TRBV9 and TRBJ1-6): DSGVTQTPKHLITATGQRVTLRCSPRSGDLSVYWYQQSLDQGLQFLIQYYNGEERAKGNILERFSAQQFPDLHSELNLSSLELGDSALYFCASSVGQGTYNSPLHFGNGTRLTVT.

V and J are TRBV9 and TRBJ2-2; TRBD2 is a possible D gene (5 bases). The V end lost 4 bases, the J end lost 0 bases, and 16 bases lay between the germline ends. CDR3 size: 17 residues. Germline V gives CDR1 SGDLS, CDR2 YYNGEE. Here the CDR3 DNA reads TGTGCCAGCAGCTCGGGCCCGGCGGGCGCGAACACCGGGGAGCTGTTTTTT. This sequence encodes CASSSGPAGANTGELFF. The full variable domain, completed using reference TRBV9 and TRBJ2-2, is DSGVTQTPKHLITATGQRVTLRCSPRSGDLSVYWYQQSLDQGLQFLIQYYNGEERAKGNILERFSAQQFPDLHSELNLSSLELGDSALYFCASSSGPAGANTGELFFGEGSRLTVL.

Turning to this clone: A junction end diverges from the germline sequence, so it may reflect a read error. This chain connects TRBV13 to TRBJ1-1, with D perhaps matching TRBD1 (6 bases). The V gene's germline CDR1 is PRHDT and CDR2 FYEKMQ (reference sequence). The CDR3 totals 11 residues. CDR3 sequence reads: CASSVGGVAFF. The CDR3 coding sequence is TGTGCCAGCAGCGTAGGGGGGGTAGCTTTCTTT.

This clone was recorded only once. The chain couples TRBV4-2 to TRBJ2-7; 8 bases align to TRBD1. J gave up 11 bases and V 0 bases, and 15 bases lay outside the gene matches. Germline assignment: CDR1 LGHNA and CDR2 YNFKEQ. The CDR3 sequence is 16 residues long. CDR3 DNA: TGTGCCAGCAGCCAAGATCAGACAGGGGAAGCCTCGAGGGAGTACTTC. Its protein is CASSQDQTGEASREYF.

The chain links TRBV27 to TRBJ2-1; D might be TRBD1 or TRBD2, each matching 6 bases. The V gene's germline CDR1 is MNHEY and CDR2 SMNVEV (reference sequence). V lost 3 bases to trimming and J lost 8 bases, with 8 bases between them. This CDR3 has 12 amino acids. CDR3: CASSFRGDEQFF. The CDR3, as DNA: TGTGCCAGCAGTTTTAGGGGGGATGAGCAGTTCTTC.

This clone was counted between two and nine times. J is TRBJ2-1 and V is TRBV6-4, with no clear D. Trimming removed 0 bases at V and 7 bases at J, with 4 bases between. CDR3 length: 12 amino acids. Looked up from germline, CDR1 is MRHNA and CDR2 is SNTAGT. CDR3 DNA: TGTGCCAGCAGTGACTCGGGAAATGAGCAGTTCTTC. Translated: CASSDSGNEQFF.

This clone has a handful of counts. The rearrangement joins TRBV30 to TRBJ2-7; TRBD1 agrees at 8 bases. The CDR3 has 13 amino acids. V was clipped by 7 bases and J by 2 bases; unmatched bases: 7. CDR1 and CDR2 (germline): GTSNPN, SVGIG (reference sequence). The CDR3 nucleotides read TGTGCCTACCTAAGGGACAGGCCCTACGAGCAGTACTTC. It yields the protein CAYLRDRPYEQYF.

The chain couples TRBV28 to TRBJ1-2; 8 bases align to TRBD1. Germline V gives CDR1 MDHEN, CDR2 SYDVKM. The CDR3 contains 16 residues. J gave up 2 bases and V 6 bases, and 11 bases lay outside the gene matches. This CDR3 is CASSQDRDGLNYGYTF. CDR3 bases: TGTGCCAGCAGCCAGGACAGGGACGGTCTCAACTATGGCTACACCTTC.